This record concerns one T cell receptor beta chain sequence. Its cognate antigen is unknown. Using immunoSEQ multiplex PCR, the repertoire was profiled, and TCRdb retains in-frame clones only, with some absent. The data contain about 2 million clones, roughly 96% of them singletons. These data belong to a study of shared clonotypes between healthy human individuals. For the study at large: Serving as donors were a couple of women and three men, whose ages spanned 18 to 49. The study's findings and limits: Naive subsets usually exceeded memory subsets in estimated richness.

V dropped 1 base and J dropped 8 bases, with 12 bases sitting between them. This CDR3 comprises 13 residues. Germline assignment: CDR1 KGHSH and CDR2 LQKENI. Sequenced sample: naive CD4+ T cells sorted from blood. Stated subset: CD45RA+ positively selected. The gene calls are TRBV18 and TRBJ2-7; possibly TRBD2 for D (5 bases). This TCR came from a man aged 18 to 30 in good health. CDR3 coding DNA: TGTGCCAGCTCACCACTGGGGAGAGATCAGCAGTACTTC. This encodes CASSPLGRDQQYF.